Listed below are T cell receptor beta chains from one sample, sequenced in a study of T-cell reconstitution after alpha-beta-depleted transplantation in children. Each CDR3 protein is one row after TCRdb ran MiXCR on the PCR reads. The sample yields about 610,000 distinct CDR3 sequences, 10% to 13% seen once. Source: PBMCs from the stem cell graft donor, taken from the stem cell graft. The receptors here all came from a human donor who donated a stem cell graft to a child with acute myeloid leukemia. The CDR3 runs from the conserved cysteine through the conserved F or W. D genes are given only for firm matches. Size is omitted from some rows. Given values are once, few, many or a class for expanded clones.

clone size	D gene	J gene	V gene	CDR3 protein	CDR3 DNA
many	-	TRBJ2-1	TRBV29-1	CTSQGWDGSREQFF	TGCACCTCACAGGGGTGGGACGGGAGTCGAGAGCAGTTCTTC
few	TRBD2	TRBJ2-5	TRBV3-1	CASSQEGTSGGGETQYF	TGTGCCAGCAGCCAAGAGGGGACTAGCGGAGGAGGGGAGACCCAGTACTTC
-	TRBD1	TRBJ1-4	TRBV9	CASSVVGQGPEKLFF	TGTGCCAGCAGCGTAGTGGGACAGGGCCCTGAAAAACTGTTTTTT
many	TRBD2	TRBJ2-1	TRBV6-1	CASNKQLAGLGEQFF	TGTGCCAGCAACAAGCAGTTAGCGGGTTTGGGTGAGCAGTTCTTC
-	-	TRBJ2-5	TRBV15	CATSRDDTETQYF	TGTGCCACCAGCAGAGATGATACGGAGACCCAGTACTTC
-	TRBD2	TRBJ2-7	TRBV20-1	CSARDPSGKIAEQYF	TGCAGTGCTAGAGACCCTAGCGGGAAGATTGCCGAGCAGTACTTC
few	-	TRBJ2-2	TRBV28	CATLRGANTVGELFF	TGTGCCACCCTCAGAGGAGCTAACACCGTCGGGGAGCTGTTTTTT
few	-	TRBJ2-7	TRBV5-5	CASSQPGIPYEQYF	TGTGCCAGCAGCCAACCTGGAATACCCTACGAGCAGTACTTC
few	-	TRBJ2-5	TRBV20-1	CSARLLVGTQYF	TGCAGTGCTAGACTTCTAGTGGGGACCCAGTACTTC
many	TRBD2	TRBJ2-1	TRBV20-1	CSARPSGRVSGHEQFF	TGCAGTGCTAGACCTAGCGGGAGAGTATCAGGCCATGAGCAGTTCTTC
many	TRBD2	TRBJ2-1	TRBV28	CASTGGTSGSDEQFF	TGTGCCAGCACAGGAGGGACTAGCGGGAGTGATGAGCAGTTCTTC
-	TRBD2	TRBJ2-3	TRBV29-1	CSARGTSGSTDTQYF	TGCAGCGCTAGGGGGACTAGCGGGAGTACAGATACGCAGTATTTT
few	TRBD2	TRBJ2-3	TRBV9	CASSPIRGLAGALTDTQYF	TGTGCCAGCAGCCCAATACGGGGTCTAGCGGGAGCGCTCACAGATACGCAGTATTTT
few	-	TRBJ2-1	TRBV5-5	CASNAEVRATYNEQFF	TGTGCCAGCAACGCCGAGGTTAGGGCGACCTACAATGAGCAGTTCTTC
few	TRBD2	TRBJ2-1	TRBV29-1	CSVEEGGVGSSYNEQFF	TGCAGCGTTGAGGAGGGAGGGGTGGGAAGCTCCTACAATGAGCAGTTCTTC
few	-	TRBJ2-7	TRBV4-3	CASSQEDGYEQYF	TGCGCCAGCAGCCAAGAGGACGGCTACGAGCAGTACTTC
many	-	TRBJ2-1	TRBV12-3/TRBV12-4	CASSLQLGGVPSYNEQFF	TGTGCCAGCAGTTTACAGCTGGGGGGCGTCCCCTCCTACAATGAGCAGTTCTTC
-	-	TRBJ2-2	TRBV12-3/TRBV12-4	CASSLSPGGAGELFF	TGTGCCAGCAGTTTATCTCCGGGTGGTGCCGGGGAGCTGTTTTTT
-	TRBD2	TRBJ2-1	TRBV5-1	CASSLAGLAGNEQFF	TGCGCCAGCAGCTTGGCCGGACTAGCGGGGAATGAGCAGTTCTTC